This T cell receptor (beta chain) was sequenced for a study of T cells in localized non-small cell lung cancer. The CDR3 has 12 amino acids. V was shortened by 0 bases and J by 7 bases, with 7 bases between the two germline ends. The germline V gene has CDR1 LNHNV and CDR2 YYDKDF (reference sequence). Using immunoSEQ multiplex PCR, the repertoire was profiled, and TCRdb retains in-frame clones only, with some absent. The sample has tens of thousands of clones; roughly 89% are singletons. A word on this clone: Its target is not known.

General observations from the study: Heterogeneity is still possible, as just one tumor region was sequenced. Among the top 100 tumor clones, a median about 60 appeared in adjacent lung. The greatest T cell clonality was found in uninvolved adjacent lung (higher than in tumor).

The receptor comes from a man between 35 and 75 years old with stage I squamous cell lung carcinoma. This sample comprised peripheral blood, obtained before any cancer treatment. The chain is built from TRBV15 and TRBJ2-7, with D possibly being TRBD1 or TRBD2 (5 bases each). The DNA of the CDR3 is TGTGCCACCAGCAGAGACTGGGGGGAGCAGTACTTC. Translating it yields CATSRDWGEQYF. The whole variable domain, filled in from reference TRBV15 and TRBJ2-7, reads DAMVIQNPRYQVTQFGKPVTLSCSQTLNHNVMYWYQQKSSQAPKLLFHYYDKDFNNEADTPDNFQSRRPNTSFCFLDIRSPGLGDTAMYLCATSRDWGEQYFGPGTRLTVT.